This is a list of T cell receptor beta chains from one sample in a study of Ad26.COV2.S vaccination and SARS-CoV-2 variants. Measured with immunoSEQ multiplex PCR; TCRdb has only the in-frame clones, and not every one. Here the sample spans about 350,000 clones, roughly 81% being singletons. Sequenced material: peripheral blood, taken in a trial of Ad26.COV2.S vaccine versus placebo. These receptors came from a person aged 18-65 years who received the Ad26.COV2.S COVID-19 vaccine or a placebo. Each CDR3 is given with its conserved first and last residue. Size values are once, few and many counts, or a class for expanded clones, and some rows have none.

J | size | V | CDR3
TRBJ1-5 | NA | TRBV6-1 | CASSYTGRNQPQHF
TRBJ2-1 | NA | TRBV27 | CASREGRHEQFF
TRBJ1-3 | NA | TRBV5-6 | CASSLGGTPGGTIYF
TRBJ2-2 | NA | TRBV24-1 | CATSDPDRPGELFF
TRBJ1-6 | NA | TRBV6-5 | CASSYKGRNNSPLHF
TRBJ2-2 | NA | TRBV6-5 | CATLSWQANTGELFF
TRBJ2-3 | once | TRBV5-4 | CASSPHPRDTQYF
TRBJ2-2 | NA | TRBV7-6 | CASSLLYGAGELFF
TRBJ1-5 | NA | TRBV7-2 | CASSLRQTNQPQHF
TRBJ1-5 | NA | TRBV25-1 | CASSEGGNQPQHF
TRBJ1-2 | NA | TRBV7-2 | CASVWDRGNYGYTF
TRBJ2-7 | NA | TRBV28 | CASSTPGQISYEQYF
TRBJ2-7 | NA | TRBV7-2 | CASSRLDGEQYF
TRBJ2-5 | NA | TRBV7-2 | CASSNQETQYF
TRBJ1-2 | few | TRBV6-2/TRBV6-3 | CASSYSNFGYTF
TRBJ1-3 | once | TRBV5-1 | CASSLEGFSGNTIYF
TRBJ1-1 | once | TRBV9 | CAITGEKEAEAFF
TRBJ1-6 | NA | TRBV7-2 | CASSLGSPLHF
TRBJ2-2 | once | TRBV5-1 | CASSSQAGSNTGELFF
TRBJ2-4 | NA | TRBV7-9 | CASSSTGQKNIQYF
TRBJ2-5 | NA | TRBV7-9 | CASSTDADTTQYF
TRBJ1-2 | NA | TRBV7-9 | CASSFPDSNYGYTF
TRBJ1-1 | NA | TRBV4-1 | CASSSQVMNTEAFF